This T cell receptor (beta chain) came from a study of CD8 T cells in Susac syndrome. CD8+ and CD4+ T cells circulating in blood were sequenced for TCR beta. The RNA, about 0.45 to 1 ug, was put through reverse transcription using random hexamers. An immunoSEQ multiplex PCR amplified TCR beta CDR3 over 54 Vbeta and 13 Jbeta. Each CDR3 protein gets one entry after TCRdb re-called the immunoSEQ multiplex PCR reads with MiXCR. The sample yields 100,000 to 150,000 distinct CDR3 sequences, roughly 80% seen once. CDR3 length equals 15 residues. Germline V lookup: CDR1 MNHEY, CDR2 SMNVEV (reference sequence). V was cut by 2 bases and J by 6 bases, with 15 bases left in between.

V and J are TRBV27 and TRBJ2-3, with D hard to call. Sequenced sample: CD8+ T cells from PBMCs. This sequence originates from a human donor with multiple sclerosis. CDR3 amino acids: CASSLNTAHGDTQYF. CDR3 DNA sequence: TGTGCCAGCAGTTTAAACACGGCCCATGGGGATACGCAGTATTTT.